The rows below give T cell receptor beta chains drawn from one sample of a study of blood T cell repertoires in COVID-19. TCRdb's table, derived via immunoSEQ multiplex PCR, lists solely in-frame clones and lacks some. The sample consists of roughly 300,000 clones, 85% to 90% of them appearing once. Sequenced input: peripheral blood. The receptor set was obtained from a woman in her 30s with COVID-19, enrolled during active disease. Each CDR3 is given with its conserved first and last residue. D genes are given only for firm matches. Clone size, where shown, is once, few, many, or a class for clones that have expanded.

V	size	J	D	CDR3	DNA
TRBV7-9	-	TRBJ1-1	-	CASSWTQGRNTEAFF	TGTGCCAGCAGCTGGACACAGGGCAGGAACACTGAAGCTTTCTTT
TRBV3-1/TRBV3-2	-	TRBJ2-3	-	CASSLRGTTDTQYF	TGTGCCAGCAGCCTTAGGGGGACCACAGATACGCAGTATTTT
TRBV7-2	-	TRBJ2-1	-	CASSPRVAVDEQFF	TGTGCCAGCAGCCCGAGGGTAGCGGTCGATGAGCAGTTCTTC
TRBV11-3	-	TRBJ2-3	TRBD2	CASSTTGGPLDTQYF	TGTGCCAGCAGCACCACGGGGGGGCCTCTAGATACGCAGTATTTT
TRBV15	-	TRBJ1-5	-	CATSRRTENQPQHF	TGTGCCACCAGCAGAAGGACAGAAAATCAGCCCCAGCATTTT
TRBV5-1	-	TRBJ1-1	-	CASSLAPRLNTEAFF	TGCGCCAGCAGCTTGGCCCCCAGGTTGAACACTGAAGCTTTCTTT
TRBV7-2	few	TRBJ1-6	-	CASSFAGASNSPLHF	TGTGCCAGCAGCTTTGCAGGGGCGTCGAATTCACCCCTCCACTTT
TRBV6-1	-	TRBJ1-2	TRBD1	CASSEGQLNYGYTF	TGTGCCAGCAGTGAGGGACAGTTAAACTATGGCTACACCTTC
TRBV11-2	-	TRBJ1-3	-	CASSLTGRRSSGNTIYF	TGTGCCAGCAGCTTAACGGGTCGTCGAAGCTCTGGAAACACCATATATTTT
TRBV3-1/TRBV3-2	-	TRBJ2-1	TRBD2	CASSQLAGDNEQFF	TGTGCCAGCAGCCAACTAGCGGGGGACAATGAGCAGTTCTTC
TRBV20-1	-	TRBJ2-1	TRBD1	CSAGTDNEQFF	TGCAGTGCTGGGACAGACAATGAGCAGTTCTTC
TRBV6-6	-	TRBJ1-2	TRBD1	CASSSRTGNYGYTF	TGTGCCAGCAGTTCACGGACAGGGAACTATGGCTACACCTTC
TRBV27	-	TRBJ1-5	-	CASSFRGSNQPQHF	TGTGCCAGCAGTTTTCGGGGGAGCAATCAGCCCCAGCATTTT
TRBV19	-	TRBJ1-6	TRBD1	CASRGESYNSPLHF	TGTGCCAGCAGGGGGGAATCCTATAATTCACCCCTCCACTTT
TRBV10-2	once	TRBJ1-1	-	CASSEPSLANTEAFF	TGCGCCAGCAGTGAGCCCTCTTTGGCGAACACTGAAGCTTTCTTT
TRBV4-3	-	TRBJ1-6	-	CASSQGTDEPLHF	TGCGCCAGCAGCCAAGGGACAGACGAACCCCTCCACTTT
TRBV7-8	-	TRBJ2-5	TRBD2	CASRRYLGAGGQETQYF	TGTGCCAGCAGGCGCTATCTGGGCGCGGGGGGGCAAGAGACCCAGTACTTC
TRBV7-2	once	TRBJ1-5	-	CASSLIRGQPQHF	TGTGCCAGCAGCTTAATACGGGGGCAGCCCCAGCATTTT
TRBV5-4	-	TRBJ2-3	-	CASSSPGGARGDTQYF	TGTGCCAGCAGCTCCCCTGGTGGGGCCCGAGGAGATACGCAGTATTTT